Listed below are T cell receptor beta chains from one sample, sequenced in a study of T cell responses to AZD1222 COVID-19 vaccine. Method: immunoSEQ multiplex PCR; TCRdb's copy keeps in-frame clones and lacks some. The repertoire holds about 130,000 clones, 70% to 90% seen once, with 20% to 25% in the top ten. Sample: peripheral blood, taken on day 0 of AZD1222 vaccination. The receptors shown here come from an adult in good health. Both conserved end residues are part of each CDR3. D genes are given only for firm matches. The listing skips clone size in some rows; elsewhere it reads once, few, many or a size class.

d_gene: NA; v_gene: TRBV7-2; j_gene: TRBJ1-2; abundance: NA; CDR3nt: TGTGCCAGCAGCTTAGGTGTGGGGGTTATAGATGGCTACACCTTC; CDR3aa: CASSLGVGVIDGYTF
d_gene: NA; v_gene: TRBV7-2; j_gene: TRBJ2-7; abundance: NA; CDR3nt: TGTGCCAGCAGCTTAGAGGCCGTGATGAGTAAGCAGTACTTC; CDR3aa: CASSLEAVMSKQYF
d_gene: NA; v_gene: TRBV3-1/TRBV3-2; j_gene: TRBJ2-2; abundance: NA; CDR3nt: TGTGCCAGCAGCCAAGTTCCCTCCGGGGAGCTGTTTTTT; CDR3aa: CASSQVPSGELFF
d_gene: NA; v_gene: TRBV10-2; j_gene: TRBJ1-6; abundance: NA; CDR3nt: TGCGCCAGCCGTGGGACCAGCTCCTATAATTCACCCCTCCACTTT; CDR3aa: CASRGTSSYNSPLHF
d_gene: NA; v_gene: TRBV6-2/TRBV6-3; j_gene: TRBJ1-5; abundance: NA; CDR3nt: TGTGCCAGCAGCCAAGGGGCCGGTCAGCCCCAGCATTTT; CDR3aa: CASSQGAGQPQHF
d_gene: TRBD1; v_gene: TRBV25-1; j_gene: TRBJ2-1; abundance: NA; CDR3nt: TGTGCCAGCAGTCCGGACAGGGGGTACGTGGGTGAGCAGTTCTTC; CDR3aa: CASSPDRGYVGEQFF
d_gene: NA; v_gene: TRBV6-5; j_gene: TRBJ1-1; abundance: NA; CDR3nt: TGTGCCAGCAGCCTAGGGGGTGAAGCTTTCTTT; CDR3aa: CASSLGGEAFF
d_gene: NA; v_gene: TRBV2; j_gene: TRBJ2-6; abundance: NA; CDR3nt: TGTGCCAGCAGTACCGGGGCCAACGTCCTGACTTTC; CDR3aa: CASSTGANVLTF
d_gene: NA; v_gene: TRBV20-1; j_gene: TRBJ1-1; abundance: NA; CDR3nt: TGCAGTGCTAGCGACAGTGTTAAAGCTTTCTTT; CDR3aa: CSASDSVKAFF
d_gene: NA; v_gene: TRBV28; j_gene: TRBJ1-5; abundance: NA; CDR3nt: TGTGCCAGCAGCGCGGGGGGGGTTATTCGGGGGCCCCAGCATTTT; CDR3aa: CASSAGGVIRGPQHF
d_gene: TRBD1; v_gene: TRBV9; j_gene: TRBJ1-1; abundance: NA; CDR3nt: TGTGCCAGCAGCGCAGGGACAGGGGAGAGAAAGAACACTGAAGCTTTCTTT; CDR3aa: CASSAGTGERKNTEAFF
d_gene: NA; v_gene: TRBV2; j_gene: TRBJ2-7; abundance: NA; CDR3nt: TGTGCCAGCAGTGAAGGGACCCCGTACGAGCAGTACTTC; CDR3aa: CASSEGTPYEQYF
d_gene: TRBD1; v_gene: TRBV18; j_gene: TRBJ1-1; abundance: few; CDR3nt: TGTGCCAGCTCACCAAAAGGGGGCACGAACACTGAAGCTTTCTTT; CDR3aa: CASSPKGGTNTEAFF
d_gene: NA; v_gene: TRBV7-2; j_gene: TRBJ2-5; abundance: NA; CDR3nt: TGTGCCAGCAGCTTTCGTGGGGAGACCCAGTACTTC; CDR3aa: CASSFRGETQYF
d_gene: TRBD1; v_gene: TRBV14; j_gene: TRBJ2-7; abundance: NA; CDR3nt: TGTGCCAGCAGCCAAGATGTGACAGGGGCGGGCTTCGGGCAGTACTTC; CDR3aa: CASSQDVTGAGFGQYF
d_gene: NA; v_gene: TRBV7-9; j_gene: TRBJ1-1; abundance: NA; CDR3nt: TGTGCCAGCAGCCGGACGGCGACTGAAGCTTTCTTT; CDR3aa: CASSRTATEAFF
d_gene: TRBD1; v_gene: TRBV6-5; j_gene: TRBJ2-7; abundance: NA; CDR3nt: TGTGCCAGCAGTACAGGGGTCATCTACGAGCAGTACTTC; CDR3aa: CASSTGVIYEQYF
d_gene: TRBD2; v_gene: TRBV7-9; j_gene: TRBJ2-3; abundance: NA; CDR3nt: TGTGCCAGCAGCTTAGAGTCGGGGGGAATCACAGATACGCAGTATTTT; CDR3aa: CASSLESGGITDTQYF
d_gene: NA; v_gene: TRBV24-1; j_gene: TRBJ1-5; abundance: NA; CDR3nt: TGTGCCACCAGTGTCCGGGATAAGGCCCCCAACAGATACGATGATAGCAATCAGCCCCAGCATTTT; CDR3aa: CATSVRDKAPNRYDDSNQPQHF
d_gene: TRBD2; v_gene: TRBV28; j_gene: TRBJ2-7; abundance: once; CDR3nt: TGTGCCAGCAGTCCCGGGGGGGGAGGGTTTCTCTACGAGCAGTACTTC; CDR3aa: CASSPGGGGFLYEQYF
d_gene: NA; v_gene: TRBV28; j_gene: TRBJ1-4; abundance: NA; CDR3nt: TGTGCCAGCAGTTTATCCTGGACGGACTACAACCATGCAACTAATGAAAAACTGTTTTTT; CDR3aa: CASSLSWTDYNHATNEKLFF
d_gene: NA; v_gene: TRBV6-5; j_gene: TRBJ2-5; abundance: once; CDR3nt: TGTGCCAGCAGTTACCACCCCTCCGGGGGGCTGGAGACCCAGTACTTC; CDR3aa: CASSYHPSGGLETQYF
d_gene: TRBD1; v_gene: TRBV15; j_gene: TRBJ1-2; abundance: few; CDR3nt: TGTGCCACCAGCAGCAGGGGGGGAGCTTATGGCTACACCTTC; CDR3aa: CATSSRGGAYGYTF
d_gene: NA; v_gene: TRBV18; j_gene: TRBJ1-4; abundance: NA; CDR3nt: TGTGCCAGCTCACCGATTGGGGCAGGGGTACCCTCAGCTAATGAAAAACTGTTTTTT; CDR3aa: CASSPIGAGVPSANEKLFF
d_gene: NA; v_gene: TRBV12-3/TRBV12-4; j_gene: TRBJ2-4; abundance: NA; CDR3nt: TGTGCCAGCAGTTCAGGGTATGTTGACATTCAGTACTTC; CDR3aa: CASSSGYVDIQYF
d_gene: NA; v_gene: TRBV28; j_gene: TRBJ2-3; abundance: NA; CDR3nt: TGTGCCAGCAGTTTAGCCCATTTGTCAATGTATTTT; CDR3aa: CASSLAHLSMYF
d_gene: NA; v_gene: TRBV7-2; j_gene: TRBJ1-5; abundance: NA; CDR3nt: TGTGCCAGCAGCTTATCGCGAGGAGATCAGCCCCAGCATTTT; CDR3aa: CASSLSRGDQPQHF
d_gene: NA; v_gene: TRBV6-5; j_gene: TRBJ1-3; abundance: NA; CDR3nt: TGTGCCAGTCTCGACAGAGCTGGAAACACCATATATTTT; CDR3aa: CASLDRAGNTIYF
d_gene: NA; v_gene: TRBV9; j_gene: TRBJ2-3; abundance: NA; CDR3nt: TGTGCCAGCAGCGTTGGCTCAAGCGGAGGGCAGTATTTT; CDR3aa: CASSVGSSGGQYF
d_gene: NA; v_gene: TRBV28; j_gene: TRBJ2-3; abundance: NA; CDR3nt: TGTGCCAGTAATCGCGCCGGACTCATGGAGTATTTT; CDR3aa: CASNRAGLMEYF
d_gene: NA; v_gene: TRBV21-1; j_gene: TRBJ1-2; abundance: NA; CDR3nt: TGTGCCAGCAGCGCCACGGACAGAGCTAACTATGGCTACACCTTC; CDR3aa: CASSATDRANYGYTF